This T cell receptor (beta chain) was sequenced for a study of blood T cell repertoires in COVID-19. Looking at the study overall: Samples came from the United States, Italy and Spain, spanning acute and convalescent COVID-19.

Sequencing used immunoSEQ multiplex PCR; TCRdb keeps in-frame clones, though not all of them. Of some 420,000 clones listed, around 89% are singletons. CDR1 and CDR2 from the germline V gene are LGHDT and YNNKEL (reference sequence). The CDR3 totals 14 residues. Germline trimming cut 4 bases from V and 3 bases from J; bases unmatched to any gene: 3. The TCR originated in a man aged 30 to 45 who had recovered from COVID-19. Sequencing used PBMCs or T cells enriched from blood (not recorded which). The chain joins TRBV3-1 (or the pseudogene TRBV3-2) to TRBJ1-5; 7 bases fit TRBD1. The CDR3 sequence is CASSPTGSNQPQHF. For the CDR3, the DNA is TGTGCCAGCAGCCCGACAGGGTCCAATCAGCCCCAGCATTTT.